One sample yielded the 7 T cell receptor beta chains listed below, sequenced in a study of OX40 agonist ivuxolimab in advanced cancers. Some clones are missing from TCRdb's copy, which holds only in-frame ones; the method was immunoSEQ multiplex PCR. Of 75,000 or so clones listed, 84% are singletons. The source material was CD4+ or CD8+ T cells sorted from blood, sampled in a trial of the OX40 agonist ivuxolimab. These TCRs come from an adult with an advanced solid tumor such as melanoma, head and neck, liver or kidney cancer.

The CDR3 coding sequence is TGTGCCAGCCGTCTGGCAGGGGGGTACAATGAGCAGTTCTTC. Translating it yields CASRLAGGYNEQFF. The chain links TRBV7-2 to TRBJ2-1, with D perhaps matching TRBD1 (7 bases). The CDR3 loop spans 14 amino acids. In germline, CDR1 is SGHTA, CDR2 FQGNSA. Trimming stripped 8 bases from V and 4 bases from J, with 15 bases between.

The CDR3 protein is CAWSAELNQPQHF. CDR3 sequence (DNA): TGTGCCTGGAGTGCGGAGCTAAATCAGCCCCAGCATTTT. The chain has TRBV30 and TRBJ1-5; D is unclear. The V end lost 1 base, the J end lost 4 bases, and 8 bases lay between the germline ends. Germline-derived CDR1 and CDR2 are GTSNPN and SVGIG (reference sequence). The CDR3 sequence is 13 residues long.

The chain recombines TRBV19 with TRBJ2-1, with TRBD1 identical over 12 bases. Germline V lookup: CDR1 LNHDA, CDR2 SQIVND (reference sequence). Unmatched junction bases numbered 10, after V lost 6 bases and J lost 7 bases. There are 16 residues in the CDR3. CDR3 residues: CASRPAGTGGRNEQFF. The CDR3 region has the DNA TGTGCCAGTAGACCTGCGGGGACAGGGGGCAGGAATGAGCAGTTCTTC. Full variable domain (outside the CDR3, taken from reference TRBV19 and TRBJ2-1): DGGITQSPKYLFRKEGQNVTLSCEQNLNHDAMYWYRQDPGQGLRLIYYSQIVNDFQKGDIAEGYSVSREKKESFPLTVTSAQKNPTAFYLCASRPAGTGGRNEQFFGPGTRLTVL.

The chain carries TRBV5-8 and TRBJ1-5; TRBD1 matches at 7 bases. After removal of 8 bases from V and 7 bases from J, the junction contained 9 bases not matched to a gene. This CDR3 comprises 13 residues. Germline CDR1 and CDR2: SGHTS and YDEGEE. The CDR3 sequence is CASSGQQEQPQHF. In nucleotides, the CDR3 is TGTGCCAGTTCGGGACAGCAAGAACAGCCCCAGCATTTT.

This clone appeared once. The chain combines TRBV5-8 with TRBJ1-1; unclear D gene. The V gene's germline CDR1 is SGHTS and CDR2 YDEGEE. The CDR3 is made up of 11 amino acids. The V gene lost 1 base and the J gene lost 4 bases, with 2 bases spanning the gap. CDR3 DNA: TGTGCCAGCAGCTTGTTCACTGAAGCTTTCTTT. It codes for CASSLFTEAFF.

The V gene is TRBV19, the J gene TRBJ1-2; weak D call: TRBD1 (6 bases). Germline V gene data show CDR1 as LNHDA and CDR2 as SQIVND (reference sequence). V shed 2 bases and J shed 6 bases, with 10 bases lying between them. The CDR3 covers 13 residues. The CDR3, as DNA: TGTGCCAGTAGTATACCGGGGGGCGATGGCTACACCTTC. Protein product: CASSIPGGDGYTF.

The V and J genes are TRBV7-8 and TRBJ2-7; unclear D gene. The CDR3 sequence is 11 residues long. Looked up from germline, CDR1 is SGHVS and CDR2 is FQNEAQ. V lost 4 bases, J lost 2 bases, and 3 bases lay in between. The CDR3, as DNA: TGTGCCAGCAGCTCCGCCTACGAGCAGTACTTC. The encoded protein is CASSSAYEQYF.